This TCR beta chain originates from a study of CD8 T cells in ankylosing spondylitis. This CDR3 has 16 amino acids. Per germline, CDR1 DFQATT and CDR2 SNEGSKA (reference sequence). The J segment lost 1 base and the V segment lost 1 base, leaving 6 bases of the junction unmatched. TCRdb reprocessed the 5' RACE reads with MiXCR, giving one entry per CDR3 protein. This table has fewer than 350,000 distinct CDR3 sequences, 11% appearing once. There are many counts of this clonotype. The clonotype comes from a female donor with ankylosing spondylitis or in good health (not recorded which). Source material: blood, either unsorted or a sorted T cell fraction (not recorded which). The chain combines TRBV20-1 with TRBJ2-2, with 7 bases aligning to TRBD1. CDR3 residues: CSARATGVKNTGELFF. CDR3 sequence (DNA): TGCAGTGCTAGAGCTACAGGGGTTAAGAACACCGGGGAGCTGTTTTTT.